One and the same sample provided the 12 T cell receptor beta chains below, sequenced in a study of blood T cells in healthy people across ages. Using a J-beta primer mix together with a sample-barcoded 5' primer, a second PCR was run for roughly 7 to 11 cycles. Via MiXCR, TCRdb re-called the 5' RACE reads, giving one row per CDR3 protein. The table has some 900,000 distinct CDR3 sequences, 40% to 60% seen once; the top ten hold around 15%. Sequencing used blood. These receptors were obtained from a man in his thirties or forties in good health.

V gene TRBV7-2 combines with J gene TRBJ2-1; 12 bases are a match to TRBD2. V lost 5 bases to trimming and J lost 7 bases; unmatched junction nucleotides: 15. This CDR3 is built from 18 residues. Germline V gene lookup returns CDR1 SGHTA and CDR2 FQGNSA. The CDR3 sequence: CASSTRRLAGGVTNEQFF. The CDR3 DNA sequence: TGTGCCAGCAGCACCCGGCGCCTAGCGGGAGGGGTTACGAATGAGCAGTTCTTC.

The chain uses TRBV20-1 and TRBJ2-5, with D possibly matching TRBD2 (6 bases). The CDR3 runs 13 residues. CDR1 and CDR2 (germline): DFQATT, SNEGSKA (reference sequence). Trimming took 6 bases from V and 5 from J, leaving 16 bases between them. CDR3 amino acids: CSASHGAGETQYF. For the CDR3, the DNA is TGCAGTGCCTCCCACGGTGCGGGGGAGACCCAGTACTTC.

The table lists this clonotype with many counts. The chain employs TRBV28 and TRBJ2-1; D is perhaps TRBD2 (6 bases). There are 15 residues in the CDR3. Germline CDR1 MDHEN, CDR2 SYDVKM. Trimming removed 2 bases from V and 7 bases from J, with 15 bases in between. The CDR3 loop reads CASSLGGGNVNEQFF. DNA of the CDR3: TGTGCCAGCAGTTTAGGGGGAGGAAATGTGAATGAGCAGTTCTTC.

The chain joins TRBV27 to TRBJ2-4; 8 bases are a match to TRBD1. The CDR3 runs to 14 residues. Trimming at V came to 0 bases and at J to 13 bases, leaving 8 bases not matched to a gene. Looked up from germline, CDR1 is MNHEY and CDR2 is SMNVEV (reference sequence). In DNA form, the CDR3 reads TGTGCCAGCAGTTTATCGGCAGGGGGCTACGGGCAGTACTTC. Residues: CASSLSAGGYGQYF.

In its sample, this clonotype was seen a few times. This sequence joins TRBV20-1 and TRBJ2-1, with D hard to call. The CDR3 contains 12 residues. V was shortened by 6 bases and J by 2 bases, with 8 bases between the two germline ends. Germline V CDR1 and CDR2: DFQATT, SNEGSKA (reference sequence). The CDR3 sequence: CSAGQPYNEQFF. For the CDR3, the DNA is TGCAGTGCCGGCCAGCCCTACAATGAGCAGTTCTTC.

This clonotype was seen many times. The chain has TRBV4-1 and TRBJ2-1; D call uncertain. Germline V lookup: CDR1 MGHRA, CDR2 YSYEKL. V lost 1 base, J lost 7 bases, and 14 bases lay in between. The CDR3 length is 15 residues. Written as DNA, the CDR3 is TGCGCCAGCAGCCAAGGGGCTAGTAACCTGAATGAGCAGTTCTTC. Protein sequence: CASSQGASNLNEQFF.

V and J are TRBV6-2 or TRBV6-3 and TRBJ2-1, with 8 bases that match TRBD1. Looked up from germline, CDR1 is MNHEY and CDR2 is SVGEGT. The CDR3 contains 13 residues. CDR3 nucleotides: TGTGTCAGTTTAACAGGGGGATACAATGAGCAGTTCTTC. Protein product: CVSLTGGYNEQFF.

The genes are TRBV11-2 and TRBJ2-7, with 7 bases matching TRBD2. The tail of the sequence fits TRBJ2-5 better, so the J call may be wrong. The CDR3 spans 16 residues. The germline V gene has CDR1 SGHAT and CDR2 FQNNGV. The CDR3: CASCLAVLGNGETQYF. The CDR3 nucleotides are TGTGCCAGCTGCCTAGCGGTCCTGGGAAATGGAGAGACCCAGTACTTC.

The chain recombines TRBV6-2 or TRBV6-3 with TRBJ2-3; D possibly uses TRBD1 or TRBD2 (6 bases each). This CDR3 comprises 17 residues. Germline V lookup: CDR1 MNHEY, CDR2 SVGEGT. Trimming pared 2 bases from V and 0 bases from J, leaving 15 bases between. CDR3 amino acids: CASSYPPRGRSTDTQYF. As DNA, the CDR3 is TGTGCCAGCAGTTACCCCCCCCGGGGGCGAAGCACAGATACGCAGTATTTT.

V and J are TRBV6-6 and TRBJ2-5; 7 bases fit TRBD1. With V trimmed by 2 bases and J by 5 bases, 8 bases remained unmatched. This CDR3 has 15 residues. Germline V CDR1 and CDR2: MNHNY, SVGAGI (reference sequence). In nucleotides, the CDR3 is TGTGCCAGCAGTTACAGGGACAGCGCCGCTGAGACCCAGTACTTC. Protein sequence: CASSYRDSAAETQYF.

This clonotype appeared a few times. The chain has TRBV4-1 and TRBJ1-4; D not resolved. This CDR3 has 16 residues. V was clipped by 0 bases and J by 1 base, with 9 bases between them. Germline V gene sequence: CDR1 MGHRA, CDR2 YSYEKL. The CDR3 spells CASSQEGRVTNEKLFF. Written as DNA, the CDR3 is TGCGCCAGCAGCCAAGAAGGGAGGGTAACTAATGAAAAACTGTTTTTT.

V is TRBV6-2 or TRBV6-3 and J is TRBJ2-7; D uncertain. CDR1 and CDR2 from the germline V gene are MNHEY and SVGEGT. The length of the CDR3 is 14 residues. Between the trimmed V and J ends, which lost 2 bases and 2 bases, there was a span of 10 bases. The CDR3 is CASSYKEGPYEQYF. The CDR3 nucleotides are TGTGCCAGCAGTTACAAGGAAGGGCCCTACGAGCAGTACTTC.